The 18 T cell receptor beta chains in this list originate from one sample, sequenced in a study of spatial heterogeneity in lung cancer. The time point here: sample taken at primary tumor resection. Using its own MiXCR run on the 5' RACE reads, TCRdb lists one record per CDR3 protein. The sample consists of 6,000 to 8,000 distinct CDR3 sequences, 6% to 9% of them appearing once. General study findings and limits: Tumor mutation counts were tracked by expanded intratumoral alpha and beta TCR counts.

Their recognized antigens are unknown. The specimen comprised lung tumor tissue, sampled at surgery. These receptors all come from a female donor with early-stage non-small cell lung cancer.

This clonotype was seen ten or more times. This beta chain slipped into a library made for alpha chains as a stray read, so its size is not meaningful. V is TRBV20-1 and J is TRBJ2-7, with TRBD2 identical over 8 bases. Germline CDR1 DFQATT, CDR2 SNEGSKA (reference sequence). V lost 1 base to trimming and J lost 1 base; unmatched junction nucleotides: 3. This CDR3 region has 14 residues. CDR3 sequence reads: CSARAGGGSYEQYF. CDR3 sequence (DNA): TGCAGTGCTAGAGCCGGGGGGGGATCCTACGAGCAGTACTTC.

In its sample, this clonotype ranks as medium-sized. This beta chain is a stray sequence in a library constructed for alpha chains; its clone size is not meaningful. The V gene is TRBV16, the J gene TRBJ2-1; 8 bases match TRBD1. This CDR3 is 14 amino acids long. The J segment lost 7 bases and the V segment lost 4 bases, leaving 6 bases of the junction unmatched. The germline V gene has CDR1 KGHSY and CDR2 FQNENV. CDR3: CASSLRQGWNEQFF. CDR3 nucleotides: TGTGCCAGCAGCCTAAGACAGGGGTGGAATGAGCAGTTCTTC.

Ten or more counts support this clonotype. Since the library was made to target alpha chains, this beta chain is a stray read and its abundance is not meaningful. The chain carries TRBV19 and TRBJ2-1; D ambiguous. V was clipped by 4 bases and J by 0 bases, with 19 bases between them. Germline V gene data show CDR1 as LNHDA and CDR2 as SQIVND (reference sequence). This CDR3 is 18 amino acids long. The CDR3 sequence is CASSRVTGYQVSYNEQFF. The CDR3 coding sequence is TGTGCCAGTAGTAGAGTTACTGGCTACCAAGTCTCCTACAATGAGCAGTTCTTC.

This clonotype came up many times. This beta chain is an unintended read in a library built for alpha chains; its size means little. The chain links TRBV20-1 to TRBJ2-1; 7 bases are a match to TRBD2. The CDR3 loop spans 16 amino acids. Germline V CDR1 and CDR2: DFQATT, SNEGSKA (reference sequence). The J segment lost 1 base and the V segment lost 1 base, leaving 7 bases of the junction unmatched. In DNA form, the CDR3 reads TGCAGTGCTAGAGTGCGGGAGAACTGGTCCTACAATGAGCAGTTCTTC. Translated: CSARVRENWSYNEQFF.

Relative to its sample, this clonotype is medium-sized. This beta chain lies outside the target of a library built for alpha chains; its clone size means little. The V and J genes are TRBV20-1 and TRBJ1-1; D uncertain. Between the trimmed V and J ends, which lost 3 bases and 2 bases, there was a span of 4 bases. The CDR3 is 11 amino acids. The V gene's germline CDR1 is DFQATT and CDR2 SNEGSKA (reference sequence). CDR3 region: CSASGNTEAFF. The CDR3 DNA reads as TGCAGTGCTAGTGGAAACACTGAAGCTTTCTTT.

This clonotype occurred many times. This beta chain is a stray sequence in a library constructed for alpha chains; its clone size is not meaningful. The chain joins TRBV25-1 to TRBJ2-5; D is ambiguous. This CDR3 spans 13 amino acids. V was trimmed by 1 base and J by 5 bases, leaving 8 bases between them. Germline CDR1 is MGHDK and CDR2 is SYGVNS. CDR3 protein: CASSESPLETQYF. CDR3 bases: TGTGCCAGCAGTGAATCCCCCCTCGAGACCCAGTACTTC.

Concerning this clonotype itself: A library prepared for alpha chains yielded this beta chain as an off-target read; its size is of little meaning. The chain has TRBV10-3 and TRBJ2-2; no clear D gene. The CDR3 has 14 amino acids. Between the trimmed V and J ends, which lost 7 bases and 5 bases, there was a span of 14 bases. The germline V gene encodes CDR1 ENHRY and CDR2 SYGVKD. Here the CDR3 reads CAITDKASTGELFF. The CDR3, as DNA: TGTGCCATCACGGATAAAGCGTCGACCGGGGAGCTGTTTTTT.

This clonotype was seen repeatedly, ten times or more. This beta chain is an off-target read within a library intended for alpha chains, so its frequency means little. V is TRBV15 and J is TRBJ2-5, with a possible D match to TRBD2 (6 bases). With 1 base removed from V and 4 bases from J, the gap between germline ends came to 13 bases. In germline, CDR1 is LNHNV, CDR2 YYDKDF (reference sequence). The CDR3 sequence is 15 residues long. CDR3 sequence: CATSRGGTSLETQYF. Here the CDR3 DNA reads TGTGCCACCAGCAGAGGAGGGACTTCCTTAGAGACCCAGTACTTC.

This clonotype was found many times. This beta chain is a stray sequence in a library constructed for alpha chains; its clone size is not meaningful. V is TRBV10-3 and J is TRBJ2-2; D assignment may be TRBD1 or TRBD2 (5 bases each). The CDR3 loop spans 16 amino acids. V lost 7 bases and J lost 0, with 15 bases in between. CDR1 ENHRY and CDR2 SYGVKD come from the germline V gene. The CDR3 DNA reads as TGTGCCATCACTGGGGACGCTCCCCCGAACACCGGGGAGCTGTTTTTT. It specifies CAITGDAPPNTGELFF.

This clonotype has at least ten counts. Found in a library prepared for alpha chains, this beta chain is an off-target read, and its abundance has little meaning. CDR3 DNA sequence: TGCAGTGCTAGTAAGTTGTACGGGGGAGTTGGCTACAATGAGCAGTTCTTC. It is translated as CSASKLYGGVGYNEQFF. This rearrangement joins TRBV20-1 to TRBJ2-1, with a tentative D call TRBD2 (6 bases). Trimming removed 3 bases at V and 3 bases at J, with 21 bases between. The CDR3 runs to 17 residues. CDR1 and CDR2 from the germline V gene are DFQATT and SNEGSKA (reference sequence).

This clonotype was observed many times. This beta chain was picked up by a library intended for alpha chains and is off target, so its count carries little meaning. This sequence joins TRBV20-1 and TRBJ2-5; 12 positions match TRBD2. The CDR3 has 16 amino acids. Germline assignment: CDR1 DFQATT and CDR2 SNEGSKA (reference sequence). With 5 bases clipped from V and 0 bases from J, the junction kept 7 bases outside the gene matches. In nucleotides, the CDR3 is TGCAGTGCTCGCATACGGACTAGCGGGAACCAAGAGACCCAGTACTTC. This sequence encodes CSARIRTSGNQETQYF.

This clonotype is medium-sized within its sample. This beta chain lies outside the target of a library built for alpha chains; its clone size means little. This chain uses TRBV5-5 with TRBJ2-1, with D possibly TRBD2 on 6 matching bases. V lost 0 bases and J lost 5, with 12 bases in between. The germline CDR1 and CDR2 sequences are SGHKS and YYEKEE (reference sequence). The CDR3 is 15 residues long. CDR3 loop: CASSLAPGGNNEQFF. The CDR3 DNA reads TGTGCCAGCAGCTTGGCCCCCGGCGGGAACAATGAGCAGTTCTTC.

Points on this clonotype: The library was built for alpha chains, so this beta chain is an off-target read and its size means little. The V and J genes are TRBV12-3 or TRBV12-4 and TRBJ2-7; 13 bases are a match to TRBD2. The CDR3 length is 16 residues. V shed 3 bases and J 6 bases; nucleotides not matched to a gene: 8. The CDR3 sequence is CASSLGLAGSSTEQYF. Here the CDR3 DNA reads TGTGCCAGCAGTTTGGGACTAGCGGGATCCTCTACCGAGCAGTACTTC.

In its sample, this clonotype ranks as medium-sized (0.01 to 0.1%). Because the library targeted alpha chains, this beta chain is an off-target read whose size means little. J is TRBJ2-6 and V is TRBV7-8; the D gene could be TRBD1 or TRBD2 (5 bases each). Germline CDR1 is SGHVS and CDR2 is FQNEAQ. Trimming took 1 base from V and 4 from J, leaving 11 bases between them. This CDR3 comprises 16 residues. CDR3 nucleotide sequence: TGTGCCAGCAGCTTAGTCGCCGGGGACGGGGCCAACGTCCTGACTTTC. This gives the protein CASSLVAGDGANVLTF.

By sample fraction, this clonotype is medium-sized. This beta chain came through as a stray read in a library set up for alpha chains, and its size says little. Here the CDR3 reads CASSNAGELFF. CDR3 sequence (DNA): TGTGCCAGCAGCAACGCCGGGGAGCTGTTTTTT. The chain recombines TRBV5-6 with TRBJ2-2; D not certain. The CDR3 has 11 amino acids. The germline gives CDR1 SGHDT, CDR2 YYEEEE. Between the trimmed V and J ends, which lost 4 bases and 6 bases, there was a span of 4 bases.

This clonotype was observed many times. This beta chain is a stray sequence in a library constructed for alpha chains; its clone size is not meaningful. V usage is TRBV20-1 and J usage is TRBJ2-3; weak D call: TRBD2 (7 bases). The CDR3 runs to 15 residues. The germline gives CDR1 DFQATT, CDR2 SNEGSKA (reference sequence). V was clipped by 0 bases and J by 1 base, with 11 bases between them. The CDR3 loop reads CSARDGGAGTDTQYF. In nucleotides, the CDR3 is TGCAGTGCTAGAGATGGGGGGGCAGGCACAGATACGCAGTATTTT.

Relative to its sample, this clonotype is medium-sized (0.01 to 0.1%). This beta chain is a stray sequence in a library constructed for alpha chains; its clone size is not meaningful. J is TRBJ2-3 and V is TRBV7-2, with TRBD2 matching 10 bases. V shed 6 bases and J 1 base; nucleotides not matched to a gene: 7. CDR1 SGHTA and CDR2 FQGNSA come from the germline V gene. The CDR3 is made up of 16 amino acids. CDR3 protein: CASRTVAGGGTDTQYF. CDR3 in DNA: TGTGCCAGCAGGACTGTAGCGGGAGGCGGCACAGATACGCAGTATTTT.

This clonotype was found a few times. This beta chain is off target for a library built for alpha chains, so its abundance means little. This chain connects TRBV18 to TRBJ1-6; D remains ambiguous. CDR1 KGHSH and CDR2 LQKENI come from the germline V gene. V lost 5 bases to trimming and J lost 10 bases, with 12 bases between them. The CDR3 spans 13 residues. The CDR3 spells CASSTTPSSPLHF. CDR3 DNA: TGTGCCAGCTCAACCACCCCTTCCTCACCCCTCCACTTT.